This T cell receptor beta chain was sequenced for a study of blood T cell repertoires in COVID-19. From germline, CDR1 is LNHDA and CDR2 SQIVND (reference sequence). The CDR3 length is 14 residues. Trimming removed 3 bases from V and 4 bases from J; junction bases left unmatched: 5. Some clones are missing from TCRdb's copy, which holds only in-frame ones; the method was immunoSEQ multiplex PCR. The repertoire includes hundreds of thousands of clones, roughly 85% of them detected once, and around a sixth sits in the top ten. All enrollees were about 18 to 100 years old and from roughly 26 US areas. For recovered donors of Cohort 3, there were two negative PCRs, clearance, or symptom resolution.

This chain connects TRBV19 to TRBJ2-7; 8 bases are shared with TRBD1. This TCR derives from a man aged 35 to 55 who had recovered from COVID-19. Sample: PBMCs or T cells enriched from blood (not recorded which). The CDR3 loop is CASSIDRGPYEQYF. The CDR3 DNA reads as TGTGCCAGTAGTATTGACAGGGGACCGTACGAGCAGTACTTC.